A few counts support the clone carrying this T cell receptor beta chain. Antigen: not known. This entry is derived from a study of OX40 agonist ivuxolimab in advanced cancers. Whole-study context: Patients assigned to dose escalation were diagnosed with hepatocellular carcinoma, melanoma, renal cell or head and neck cancer. Partial responses were observed in three patients, of whom one had hepatocellular carcinoma and two had cutaneous melanoma. Notes on the study in general: With doses of 0.1 to 3.0 mg/kg, CD4+ and CD8+ blood T cells had undergone clonal expansion by week 6.

Profiling relied on immunoSEQ multiplex PCR, and the TCRdb table lists in-frame clones only, not all of them. Of tens of thousands of clones listed, about 85% are singletons. This CDR3 has 14 amino acids. The V and J ends lost 5 bases and 1 base respectively, with 10 bases between them. The germline V gene has CDR1 SGHRS and CDR2 YFSETQ. This sequence was found in an adult with an advanced solid tumor such as melanoma, head and neck, liver or kidney cancer. V usage is TRBV5-1 and J usage is TRBJ1-3; no reliable D call. Specimen: CD4+ or CD8+ T cells sorted from blood, collected in a trial of the OX40 agonist ivuxolimab. CDR3 in amino acids: CASRRQESGNTIYF. In nucleotides, the CDR3 is TGCGCCAGCAGACGTCAGGAATCTGGAAACACCATATATTTT. Using reference TRBV5-1 and TRBJ1-3 for the parts outside the CDR3, the full variable domain is KAGVTQTPRYLIKTRGQQVTLSCSPISGHRSVSWYQQTPGQGLQFLFEYFSETQRNKGNFPGRFSGRQFSNSRSEMNVSTLELGDSALYLCASRRQESGNTIYFGEGSWLTVV.